This T cell receptor beta chain comes out of a study of shared clonotypes between healthy human individuals. Study findings and constraints: Around 5% was the fraction of naive CD4 clonotypes found shared across several donors.

With regard to this clone: Its antigen is undetermined.

The CDR3 is 14 residues long. Germline V gives CDR1 MNHNS, CDR2 SASEGT. V was pared by 4 bases and J by 3 bases, with 13 bases between. Terminally differentiated effector memory CD45RA+ cells were excluded by CCR7 positive selection of CD45RO-negative cells. For every subset, genomic DNA was evenly distributed across several immunoSEQ plates. Data came from immunoSEQ multiplex PCR; TCRdb stores just in-frame clones and leaves some out. The sample shows about 1,900,000 clones, approximately 94% of them seen only once. The chain has TRBV6-1 and TRBJ2-7; D possibly uses TRBD1 or TRBD2 (5 bases each). Sequencing was carried out using naive CD8+ T cells sorted from blood. The receptor was derived from a man aged 18-30 years in good health. The CDR3 bases are TGTGCCAGCAGTGCGTTGGGACCGAACTACGAGCAGTACTTC. Its protein is CASSALGPNYEQYF.